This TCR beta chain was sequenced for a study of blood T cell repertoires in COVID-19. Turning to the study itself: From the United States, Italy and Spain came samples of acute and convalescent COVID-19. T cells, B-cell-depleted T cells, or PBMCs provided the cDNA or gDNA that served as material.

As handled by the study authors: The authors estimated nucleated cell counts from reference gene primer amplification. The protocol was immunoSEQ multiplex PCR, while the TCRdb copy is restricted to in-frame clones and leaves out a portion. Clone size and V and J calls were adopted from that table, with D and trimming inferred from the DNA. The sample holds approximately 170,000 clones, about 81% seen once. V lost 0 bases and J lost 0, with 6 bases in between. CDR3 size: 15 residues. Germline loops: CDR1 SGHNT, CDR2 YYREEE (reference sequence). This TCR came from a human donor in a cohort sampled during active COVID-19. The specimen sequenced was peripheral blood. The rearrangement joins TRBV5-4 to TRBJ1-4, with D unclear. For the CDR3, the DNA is TGTGCCAGCAGCTTGGATCTTACAACTAATGAAAAACTGTTTTTT. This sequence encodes CASSLDLTTNEKLFF.